The entry below gives a single T cell receptor beta chain sequence along with its context. Antigen specificity is unknown. This sample is drawn from a study of metastatic and nonmetastatic thyroid tumors. Study background: It was across blood and tumor or nodule tissue from malignant and benign thyroid patients that repertoires were compared. Study observations and caveats: The study reportedly found significantly higher TCR beta diversity in malignant thyroid tumors than benign nodules, in blood and tumor.

Every patient was untreated before thyroid surgery. As processed by the authors: Researchers built a distant-metastasis classifier for papillary thyroid cancer that drew on CDR3 differences across clinicopathological groups. Through MiXCR, TCRdb re-clonotyped the PCR reads. None of the V and J calls come from the authors' own analysis; TCRdb made them. The repertoire includes 15,000 to 20,000 clones, around 40% of them detected once, and under 30% sits in the top ten. Trimming removed 3 bases from V and 7 bases from J, with 16 bases in between. This CDR3 spans 13 amino acids. Per the germline V gene, CDR1 is DFQATT and CDR2 is SNEGSKA (reference sequence).

The sequenced sample was tumor tissue. The sequence derives from a female donor with papillary thyroid cancer or a benign thyroid nodule (not recorded which). Some clones in this sample may be carry-over from other donors' samples. V usage is TRBV20-1 and J usage is TRBJ2-7; D not resolved. The CDR3 reads CSASSLWVGEQYF. The CDR3 nucleotides read TGCAGTGCTAGCAGTTTGTGGGTAGGAGAGCAGTACTTC.